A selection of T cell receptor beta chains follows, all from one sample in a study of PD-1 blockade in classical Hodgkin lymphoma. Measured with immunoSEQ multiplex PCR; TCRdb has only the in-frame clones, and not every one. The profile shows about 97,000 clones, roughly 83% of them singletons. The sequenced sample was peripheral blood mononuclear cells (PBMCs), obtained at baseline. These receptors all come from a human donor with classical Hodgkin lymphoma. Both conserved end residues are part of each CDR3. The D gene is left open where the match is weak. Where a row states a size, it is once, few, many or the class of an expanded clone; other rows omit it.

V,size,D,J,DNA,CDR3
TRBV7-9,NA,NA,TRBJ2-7,TGTGCCAGCACCCACCGGGACGGCCCCTACGAGCAGTACTTC,CASTHRDGPYEQYF
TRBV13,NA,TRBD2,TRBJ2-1,TGTGCCAGCAGCTCAACTACTCTTAGCGGGCCGCTCAGGAATGAGCAGTTCTTC,CASSSTTLSGPLRNEQFF
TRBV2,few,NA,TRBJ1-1,TGTGCCAGCAGAAAGGCCAGAGGCACTGAAGCTTTCTTT,CASRKARGTEAFF
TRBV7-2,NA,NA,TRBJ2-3,TGTGCCAGCAGCTTAGCACTAAAAGCTTCGGGTACGCAGTATTTT,CASSLALKASGTQYF
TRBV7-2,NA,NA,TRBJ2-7,TGTGCCAGCAGCCCACAAAGTTATGGCGGTTACGAGCAGTACTTC,CASSPQSYGGYEQYF
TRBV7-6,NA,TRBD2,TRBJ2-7,TGTGCCAGCAGCATCGGGACTAGCGGCTACGAGCAGTACTTC,CASSIGTSGYEQYF
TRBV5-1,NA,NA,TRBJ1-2,TGCGCCAGCAGCTTGGTCACGGATGGCTACACCTTC,CASSLVTDGYTF
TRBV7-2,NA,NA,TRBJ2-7,TGTGCCAGCAGCCCCAGGGGAGACAGCTCCTACGAGCAGTACTTC,CASSPRGDSSYEQYF
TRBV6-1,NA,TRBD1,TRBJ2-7,TGTGCCAGCAGTGGCACAGGGGCCTCCTACGAGCAGTACTTC,CASSGTGASYEQYF
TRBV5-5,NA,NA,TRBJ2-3,TGTGCCAGCAGCTTGGCCGGCTTTGGGGATACGCAGTATTTT,CASSLAGFGDTQYF
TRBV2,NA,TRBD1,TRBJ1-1,TGTGCCAGCAGTCCCGGGACAGGGGGCACTGAAGCTTTCTTT,CASSPGTGGTEAFF
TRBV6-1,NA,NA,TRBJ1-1,TGTGCCAGCAGTGTAGTCTTGAACACTGAAGCTTTCTTT,CASSVVLNTEAFF
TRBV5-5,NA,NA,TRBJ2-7,TGTGCCAGCAGCTTGGCCACGGGAGCCCTTCTCTACGAGCAGTACTTC,CASSLATGALLYEQYF
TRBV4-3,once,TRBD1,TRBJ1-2,TGCGCCAGCAGCCAATCAGGGGGGGCTTGGGGCTACACCTTC,CASSQSGGAWGYTF
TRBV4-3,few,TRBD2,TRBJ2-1,TGCGCCAGCAGCCAAGTCCTTAGCGGGACCTACAATGAGCAGTTCTTC,CASSQVLSGTYNEQFF
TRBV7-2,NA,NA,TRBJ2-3,TGTGCCAGCAGCCCACTCGGGACCCTGGGAGATACGCAGTATTTT,CASSPLGTLGDTQYF
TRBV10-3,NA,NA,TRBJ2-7,TGTGCCATCAGCCCTCAGGGGATCTACGAGCAGTACTTC,CAISPQGIYEQYF
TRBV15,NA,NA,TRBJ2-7,TGTGCCACCAGCAGAGTAGGGGTTTCCTACGAGCAGTACTTC,CATSRVGVSYEQYF
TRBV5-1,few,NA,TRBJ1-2,TGCGCCAGCAGCTTGACTGGGGTTGGGGTCTATGGCTACACCTTC,CASSLTGVGVYGYTF
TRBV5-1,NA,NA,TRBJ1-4,TGCGCCAGCAGCCCCTCCGGGGGCGAAGAAAAACTGTTTTTT,CASSPSGGEEKLFF
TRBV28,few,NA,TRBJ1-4,TGTGCCAGCAGTTACGACTCGAATGAAAAACTGTTTTTT,CASSYDSNEKLFF
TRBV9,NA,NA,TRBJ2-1,TGTGCCAGCACCCTAGGGTACCCCGACAATGAGCAGTTCTTC,CASTLGYPDNEQFF
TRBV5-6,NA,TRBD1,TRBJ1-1,TGTGCCAGCAGCGTAGACCCCGGGACAGTGAACACTGAAGCTTTCTTT,CASSVDPGTVNTEAFF
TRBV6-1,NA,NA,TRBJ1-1,TGTGCCAGCAGTGAACGCTGGGACACTGAAGCTTTCTTT,CASSERWDTEAFF
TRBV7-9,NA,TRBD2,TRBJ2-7,TGTGCCAGCAGCTTAGCGCTAGCGGGAGTCAACGAGCAGTACTTC,CASSLALAGVNEQYF
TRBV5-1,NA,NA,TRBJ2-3,TGCGCCAGCAGCACAGGACAGAGCACAGATACGCAGTATTTT,CASSTGQSTDTQYF
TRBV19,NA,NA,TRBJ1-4,TGTGCCAGTAGTAGCCGCGGGGGGCTCTACGAAAAACTGTTTTTT,CASSSRGGLYEKLFF
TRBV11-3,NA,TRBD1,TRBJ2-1,TGTGCCAGCAGCTATTCCGGGACAGGGGAATACAATGAGCAGTTCTTC,CASSYSGTGEYNEQFF
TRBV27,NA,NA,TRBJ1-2,TGTGCCAGCAGTTTGCAGGGTGGCAACTATGGCTACACCTTC,CASSLQGGNYGYTF
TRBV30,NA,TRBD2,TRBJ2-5,TGTGCCTGGGGGAGCGGGACCCCTCAAGAGACCCAGTACTTC,CAWGSGTPQETQYF
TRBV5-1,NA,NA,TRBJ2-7,TGCGCCAGCAGCCAGGACTTTTCCTCCTACGAGCAGTACTTC,CASSQDFSSYEQYF
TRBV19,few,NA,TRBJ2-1,TGTGCCAGTAGCTCAGTGGCCTTTAATGAGCAGTTCTTC,CASSSVAFNEQFF
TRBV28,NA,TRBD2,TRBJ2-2,TGTGCCAGCAGTTTACGAGCGGGAGGGCCGTCCGGGGAGCTGTTTTTT,CASSLRAGGPSGELFF
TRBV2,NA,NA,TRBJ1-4,TGTGCCAGCAGTGTCTCGTATCTGGAAAAACTGTTTTTT,CASSVSYLEKLFF
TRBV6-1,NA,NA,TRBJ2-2,TGTGCCAGCAGTGCGAAACCACCAGCGAGACAATACACCGGGGAGCTGTTTTTT,CASSAKPPARQYTGELFF
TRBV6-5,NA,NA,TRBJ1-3,TGTGCCAGCAGTTACTCGATCGGCACCTCTGGAAACACCATATATTTT,CASSYSIGTSGNTIYF
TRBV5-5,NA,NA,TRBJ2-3,TGTGCCAGCAGCCACTTTTTCAATTCTAGCACAGATACGCAGTATTTT,CASSHFFNSSTDTQYF
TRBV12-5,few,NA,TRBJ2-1,TGTGCTAGTGGCCCCGATGGGTATGAGCAGTTCTTC,CASGPDGYEQFF
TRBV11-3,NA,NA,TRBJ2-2,TGTGCCAGCAGCTTAAAGGGGGTTGGCACCGGGGAGCTGTTTTTT,CASSLKGVGTGELFF
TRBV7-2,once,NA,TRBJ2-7,TGTGCCAGCAGCTTAGTCTCCTCCTACGAGCAGTACTTC,CASSLVSSYEQYF